This T cell receptor (beta chain) is from a study of T cells in women clearing cervical HPV infection. About this clone: The CDR3 goes on 3 residues after the read ends, and that part is filled in from the germline J gene.

CDR1 and CDR2 from the germline V gene are SGHRS and YFSETQ. The CDR3 totals 17 residues. V shed 0 bases and J shed 6 bases, with 19 bases lying between them. Clones were sequenced by immunoSEQ multiplex PCR, and TCRdb holds only the in-frame ones, with some missing. This table lists 25,000 to 30,000 clones. The material sequenced was blood buffy coat. The clonotype comes from a woman between 18 and 70 years old with a cervical HPV16 infection that either progressed to CIN3+ or cleared (not recorded which). V gene TRBV5-1 combines with J gene TRBJ2-1; no definite D call. CDR3 DNA (partial): TGCGCCAGCAGCTTGGGACTTTTACGGATTGTCTCCAATGAG. It translates to CASSLGLLRIVSNE. From start to end, the CDR3 is CASSLGLLRIVSNEQFF.